The rows below give T cell receptor beta chains drawn from one sample of a study of cytomegalovirus exposure and HLA in healthy donors. Data came from immunoSEQ multiplex PCR; TCRdb stores just in-frame clones and leaves some out. The listing contains under 120,000 clones. The sequenced sample consisted of PBMCs. The receptors stem from a man in his fifties in good health and CMV-seronegative. The CDR3 runs from the conserved cysteine through the conserved F or W. D genes are given only for firm matches.

>NA|TRBV7-6|TRBJ2-7
CASSLGVTGNYEQHF
>TRBD1|TRBV7-2|TRBJ1-2
CASSTGQGYGYTF
>TRBD1|TRBV18|TRBJ2-7
CASSPPGAGGRNEQYF
>TRBD1|TRBV6-5|TRBJ1-1
CASSYSGTGITEAFF
>TRBD1|TRBV5-4|TRBJ2-7
CASSVLGQAVGYEQYF
>NA|TRBV2|TRBJ2-3
CASSGTATSTDTQYF
>TRBD2|TRBV18|TRBJ2-7
CASSPTSGGAYEQYF
>TRBD2|TRBV6-1|TRBJ2-7
CASSDPSGGSYEQYF
>NA|TRBV7-9|TRBJ2-7
CASSPAVYEQYF
>TRBD2|TRBV6-6|TRBJ2-1
CASRGGNNEQFF
>TRBD1|TRBV5-1|TRBJ1-1
CASNLGQGHAEAFF
>TRBD1|TRBV5-1|TRBJ1-2
CASSLGGGGGYTF
>TRBD1|TRBV5-1|TRBJ1-1
CASRPTGGSSRNTEAFF
>NA|TRBV7-9|TRBJ2-1
CASSSSRSFDNEQFF
>NA|TRBV5-1|TRBJ1-1
CASSLNGARTEAFF
>TRBD2|TRBV6-1|TRBJ2-7
CASSERTSGWYEQYF
>NA|TRBV7-9|TRBJ2-2
CASSETGIVNTGELFF
>NA|TRBV18|TRBJ1-1
CASRQDTEAFF
>NA|TRBV6-5|TRBJ2-3
CASSYNPRAGTDTQYF
>NA|TRBV4-3|TRBJ2-7
CASSRGYRDSWEQYF
>NA|TRBV15|TRBJ2-1
CATSRARGANPAGEQFF
>TRBD2|TRBV7-9|TRBJ2-1
CASSLLSGANEQFF
>TRBD1|TRBV7-2|TRBJ2-6
CASSQYRGPSTTGANVLTF
>TRBD1|TRBV18|TRBJ2-7
CASSLDRGLDEQYF
>TRBD1|TRBV5-6|TRBJ1-6
CASSLGQGNSPLHF
>NA|TRBV2|TRBJ2-5
CASSPGGETQYF
>NA|TRBV15|TRBJ1-2
CATSGRGTKDYGYTF
>NA|TRBV6-5|TRBJ1-6
CASSSTIQRYSPLHF
>NA|TRBV14|TRBJ2-1
CASSQPRGSSYNEQFF
>TRBD1|TRBV9|TRBJ1-6
CASSVDPGGQSPLHF
>NA|TRBV7-9|TRBJ1-1
CASSLPNMAEAFF
>TRBD1|TRBV25-1|TRBJ1-1
CASRQGSVGTEAFF
>TRBD1|TRBV7-9|TRBJ1-6
CASSPNTGEGSPLHF
>TRBD2|TRBV4-1|TRBJ2-7
CASSQETNSGGEREQYF
>NA|TRBV2|TRBJ2-2
CASSLNTGELFF
>NA|TRBV12-2|TRBJ2-1
CASRKPYGTSNEQFF
>NA|TRBV14|TRBJ2-5
CASSQARAAQETQYF
>NA|TRBV18|TRBJ2-5
CASSPNSWQGETQYF
>TRBD1|TRBV7-3|TRBJ2-2
CASSYRGDTGELFF
>NA|TRBV13|TRBJ1-6
CASSLRGWSSPHSPLHF
>NA|TRBV7-6|NA
CASSLAGLSYEQYF
>TRBD2|TRBV6-1|TRBJ2-1
CASSGLAGVALGNEQFF
>TRBD1|TRBV6-6|TRBJ1-2
CASTKGQAYGYTF
>NA|TRBV4-3|TRBJ1-1
CAGSQRGRGVSNTEAFF
>TRBD1|TRBV9|TRBJ1-5
CASSVEGGVQPQHF
>NA|TRBV19|TRBJ1-1
CASSTGATNTEAFF
>NA|TRBV7-2|TRBJ1-5
CASSSGSNQPQHF
>TRBD2|TRBV7-3|TRBJ2-1
CASSLLAGSYNEQFF